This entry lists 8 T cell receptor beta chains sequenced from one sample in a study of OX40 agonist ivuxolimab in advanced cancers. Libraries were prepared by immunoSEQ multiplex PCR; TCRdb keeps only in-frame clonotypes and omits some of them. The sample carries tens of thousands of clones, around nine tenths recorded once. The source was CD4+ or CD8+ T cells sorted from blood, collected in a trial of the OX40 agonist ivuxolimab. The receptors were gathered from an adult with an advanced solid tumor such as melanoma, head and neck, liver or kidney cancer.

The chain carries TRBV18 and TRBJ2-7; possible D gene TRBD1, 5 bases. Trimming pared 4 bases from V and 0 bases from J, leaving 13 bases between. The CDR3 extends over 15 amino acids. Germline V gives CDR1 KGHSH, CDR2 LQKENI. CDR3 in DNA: TGTGCCAGCTCACTTCCGACAGCCTTCTCCTACGAGCAGTACTTC. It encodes CASSLPTAFSYEQYF.

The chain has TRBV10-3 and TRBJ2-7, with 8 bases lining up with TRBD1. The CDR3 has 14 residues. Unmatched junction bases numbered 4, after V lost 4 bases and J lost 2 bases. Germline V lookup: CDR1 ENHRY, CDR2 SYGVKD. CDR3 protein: CAISGRGLTYEQYF. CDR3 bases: TGTGCCATCAGTGGCAGGGGGCTCACCTACGAGCAGTACTTC.

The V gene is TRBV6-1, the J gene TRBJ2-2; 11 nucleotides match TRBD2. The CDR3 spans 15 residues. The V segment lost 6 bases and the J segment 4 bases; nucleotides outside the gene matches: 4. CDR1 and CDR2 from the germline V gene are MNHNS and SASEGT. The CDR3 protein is CASSVAGGITGELFF. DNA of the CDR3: TGTGCCAGCAGCGTAGCGGGGGGGATCACCGGGGAGCTGTTTTTT.

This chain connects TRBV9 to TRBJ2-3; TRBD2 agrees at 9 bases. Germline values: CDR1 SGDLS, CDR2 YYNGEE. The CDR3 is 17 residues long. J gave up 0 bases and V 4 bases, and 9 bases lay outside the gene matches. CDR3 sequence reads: CASSMSGLAFSTDTQYF. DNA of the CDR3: TGTGCCAGCAGCATGTCGGGACTAGCCTTTAGCACAGATACGCAGTATTTT.

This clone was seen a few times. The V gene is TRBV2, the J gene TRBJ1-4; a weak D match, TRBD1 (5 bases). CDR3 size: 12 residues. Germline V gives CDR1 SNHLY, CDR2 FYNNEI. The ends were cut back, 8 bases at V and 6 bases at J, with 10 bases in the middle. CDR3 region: CASRGEDEKLFF. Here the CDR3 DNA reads TGTGCCAGCCGAGGGGAAGATGAAAAACTGTTTTTT.

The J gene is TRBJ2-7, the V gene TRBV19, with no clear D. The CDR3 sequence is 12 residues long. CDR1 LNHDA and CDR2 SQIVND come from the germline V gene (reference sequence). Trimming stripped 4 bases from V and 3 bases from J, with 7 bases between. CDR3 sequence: CASSTSGYEQYF. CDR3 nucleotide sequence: TGTGCCAGTAGTACCTCGGGCTACGAGCAGTACTTC.

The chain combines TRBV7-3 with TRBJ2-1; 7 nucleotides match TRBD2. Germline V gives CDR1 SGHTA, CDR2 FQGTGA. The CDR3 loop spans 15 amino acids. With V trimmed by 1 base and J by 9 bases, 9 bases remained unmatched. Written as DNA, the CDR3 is TGTGCCAGCAGCTTAATCGGGGGGTCAAGGGGTGAGCAGTTCTTC. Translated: CASSLIGGSRGEQFF.

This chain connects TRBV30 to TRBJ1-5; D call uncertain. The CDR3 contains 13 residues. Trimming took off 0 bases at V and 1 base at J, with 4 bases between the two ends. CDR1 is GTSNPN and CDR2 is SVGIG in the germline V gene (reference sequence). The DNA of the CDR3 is TGTGCCTGGAGTGTTTTGAGCAATCAGCCCCAGCATTTT. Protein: CAWSVLSNQPQHF. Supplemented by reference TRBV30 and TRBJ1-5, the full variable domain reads SQTIHQWPATLVQPVGSPLSLECTVEGTSNPNLYWYRQAAGRGLQLLFYSVGIGQISSEVPQNLSASRPQDRQFILSSKKLLLSDSGFYLCAWSVLSNQPQHFGDGTRLSIL.